One TCR beta chain is described in this entry. A read error may be the cause here, since a much bigger clone is one base away. The CDR3 has 13 residues. Trimming took off 7 bases at V and 5 bases at J, with 15 bases between the two ends. CDR1 and CDR2 (germline): SGDLS, YYNGEE. This sample was included in a study of molecular identifiers for immune sequencing clone quantification. Study at large: The replicate experiment used RNA from about 21,000 or 97,000 naive CD8 cells. This RNA was split into five aliquots, and four of them were sequenced.

TCRdb processed the PCR reads anew with MiXCR; each CDR3 protein has one entry. The table records thousands of distinct CDR3 sequences, about 33% of them present only once. The clonotype was recovered from a human donor in good health. Some libraries in this study had Jurkat cell RNA spiked in. Sequenced sample: naive CD8+ T cells from blood, with Jurkat cell RNA spiked in. This sample's subset: FACS-sorted CD8+CD4-CCR7+CD45RA+ naive T cells. V gene TRBV9 combines with J gene TRBJ1-1; D remains unclear. The CDR3 bases are TGTGCCAGCGGTTTCGGTTTTCGGACTGAAGCTTTCTTT. This codes for CASGFGFRTEAFF.